The 26 T cell receptor beta chains below were found in one sample sequenced in a study of T cell repertoires in cytomegalovirus infection. From the reads, TCRdb called clonotypes with MiXCR, one entry per CDR3 protein. The sample has approximately 750,000 distinct CDR3 sequences, about 40% seen once. Sequences were obtained from PBMCs. The receptors derive from a human donor in good health (CMV status not recorded). Some clones in this sample may be carry-over from other donors' samples.

The chain has TRBV7-1 and TRBJ2-7; D not resolved. TRBV7-1 is known as an ORF, though its function is uncertain. The CDR3 consists of 13 residues. V lost 8 bases and J 5 bases, leaving 16 bases between the germline ends. The CDR3 loop reads CASRHDTNHEQYF. The CDR3 nucleotides read TGTGCCAGCCGCCACGACACAAACCACGAGCAGTACTTC.

This clonotype has ten or more counts. The chain combines TRBV7-2 with TRBJ2-1, with D maybe TRBD2 (7 bases). This CDR3 has 15 residues. Trimming removed 2 bases from V and 12 bases from J, with 20 bases in between. Germline CDR1 is SGHTA and CDR2 is FQGNSA. CDR3 protein: CASSLPLGGAKGQFF. Here the CDR3 DNA reads TGTGCCAGCAGCTTACCTTTGGGGGGGGCCAAAGGGCAGTTCTTC.

This sequence joins TRBV28 and TRBJ1-2; 9 bases match TRBD1. The trim removed 6 bases at V and 5 bases at J, leaving 7 bases unmatched. The CDR3 consists of 14 residues. The germline gives CDR1 MDHEN, CDR2 SYDVKM. CDR3 DNA: TGTGCCAGCAGAAGACCGGGACAGGGTTATGGCTACACCTTC. Residues: CASRRPGQGYGYTF.

In this sample, this clonotype turned up a few times. The chain combines TRBV6-6 with TRBJ2-6; D remains unclear. From germline, CDR1 is MNHNY and CDR2 SVGAGI (reference sequence). The length of the CDR3 is 16 residues. V was pared by 8 bases and J by 1 base, with 15 bases between. The CDR3 DNA follows: TGTGCCAGCGGCAACCCGGCCACATCTGGGGCCAACGTCCTGACTTTC. Translating it yields CASGNPATSGANVLTF.

Notes on this clonotype: No conserved phenylalanine or tryptophan ends this CDR3, so it is likely a read error. The limits of the CDR3 on the DNA are not certain, so only TCRdb's listed CDR3 is given. The chain uses TRBV6-6 and TRBJ2-1; the table's TRBD2 call for D was not verified on the DNA. The CDR3 has 14 residues if both end residues are counted. Germline loops: CDR1 MNHNY, CDR2 SVGAGI (reference sequence). This CDR3 is CASREGIAGEGKFL.

This clonotype has only a few counts. The chain links TRBV15 to TRBJ1-2, with 11 nucleotides matching TRBD1. The CDR3 is made up of 15 amino acids. Trimming took 1 base from V and 8 from J; bases not matched to a gene: 6. The germline V gene encodes CDR1 LNHNV and CDR2 YYDKDF (reference sequence). CDR3 sequence: CATSRGTDRGHGYTF. CDR3 in DNA: TGTGCCACCAGCAGAGGGACGGACAGGGGGCACGGCTACACCTTC.

This clonotype appeared many times. The rearrangement uses TRBV7-2 and TRBJ2-7; the D gene is possibly TRBD1 (6 bases). Trimming pared 1 base from V and 3 bases from J, leaving 13 bases between. Germline lookup yields CDR1 SGHTA and CDR2 FQGNSA. The CDR3 extends over 15 amino acids. As DNA, the CDR3 is TGTGCCAGCAGCTTAGGTGGGGGCGGAGGCTACGAGCAGTACTTC. It specifies CASSLGGGGGYEQYF.

The chain joins TRBV15 to TRBJ1-2; maybe TRBD1 (5 bases). Germline lookup yields CDR1 LNHNV and CDR2 YYDKDF (reference sequence). Trimming cost V 1 base and J 7 bases, with 13 bases left between them. The CDR3 extends over 14 amino acids. The CDR3 loop is CATSRAGTPFGYTF. The CDR3 nucleotides are TGTGCCACCAGCAGAGCCGGGACCCCATTTGGCTACACCTTC.

There are a few counts of this clonotype. V gene TRBV7-9 combines with J gene TRBJ1-6; a weak D match, TRBD1 (5 bases). CDR3 length: 14 residues. Trimming removed 7 bases at V and 7 bases at J, with 14 bases between. The germline V gene has CDR1 SEHNR and CDR2 FQNEAQ (reference sequence). CDR3: CASTFAGLNSPLHF. The CDR3 DNA reads TGTGCCAGCACATTTGCAGGGTTGAATTCACCCCTCCACTTT.

There are a few counts of this clonotype. This rearrangement joins TRBV7-4 to TRBJ2-1; D is possibly TRBD2 (5 bases). The CDR3 spans 16 residues. The ends were cut back, 5 bases at V and 2 bases at J, with 16 bases in the middle. Per germline, CDR1 SGHVT and CDR2 SQSDAQ. In DNA form, the CDR3 reads TGTGCCAGCAGCCCGTCTCTGGGAGCGGCCTACAATGAGCAGTTCTTC. This encodes CASSPSLGAAYNEQFF.

This clonotype has ten or more counts. The V gene is TRBV7-8, the J gene TRBJ2-7; unclear D gene. V was pared by 1 base and J by 0 bases, with 16 bases between. CDR1 and CDR2 (germline): SGHVS, FQNEAQ. The CDR3 is 17 amino acids. DNA of the CDR3: TGTGCCAGCAGCTTAGAGGAGAGGTTCCTAAGCTCCTACGAGCAGTACTTC. It encodes CASSLEERFLSSYEQYF.

As concerns this clonotype: The germline gene is not matched at one end of the junction; a read error may be the cause. V is TRBV15 and J is TRBJ2-5; D is unresolved. Germline V CDR1 and CDR2: LNHNV, YYDKDF (reference sequence). The CDR3 length is 14 residues. The CDR3 loop reads CSTSKDGGPRTQYF. As DNA, the CDR3 is TGTTCCACCAGCAAAGACGGCGGCCCCAGGACCCAGTACTTC. The variable domain in full, completed from reference TRBV15 and TRBJ2-5, reads DAMVIQNPRYQVTQFGKPVTLSCSQTLNHNVMYWYQQKSSQAPKLLFHYYDKDFNNEADTPDNFQSRRPNTSFCFLDIRSPGLGDTAMYLCSTSKDGGPRTQYFGPGTRLLVL.

The chain couples TRBV7-3 to TRBJ2-2; D gene uncertain. Trimming took 5 bases from V and 3 from J, leaving 7 bases between them. The CDR3 is 13 residues long. Germline lookup yields CDR1 SGHTA and CDR2 FQGTGA. The CDR3 DNA follows: TGTGCCAGCAGCCCGTACTACACCGGGGAGCTGTTTTTT. It codes for CASSPYYTGELFF.

The chain joins TRBV7-8 to TRBJ2-2; 9 bases line up with TRBD1. The germline gives CDR1 SGHVS, CDR2 FQNEAQ. With 5 bases clipped from V and 6 bases from J, the junction kept 10 bases outside the gene matches. The length of the CDR3 is 16 residues. The CDR3 loop reads CASSSRDRVFAGELFF. In DNA, the CDR3 is TGTGCCAGCAGCAGCCGGGACAGGGTCTTTGCCGGGGAGCTGTTTTTT.

This clonotype showed up just a few times. V is TRBV28 and J is TRBJ1-1; D is perhaps TRBD1 (6 bases). The CDR3 is 16 amino acids. V lost 6 bases, J lost 4 bases, and 21 bases lay in between. From germline, CDR1 is MDHEN and CDR2 SYDVKM. This CDR3 is CASRSEPRVRGTEAFF. CDR3 nucleotide sequence: TGTGCCAGCAGATCGGAACCTCGTGTCAGGGGCACTGAAGCTTTCTTT.

This clonotype was seen only a few times. The CDR3 is CASRPQAPQPQHF. CDR3 DNA sequence: TGTGCCAGCCGACCTCAGGCGCCTCAGCCCCAGCATTTT. The chain links TRBV28 to TRBJ1-5; D is uncertain. The CDR3 covers 13 residues. Germline loops: CDR1 MDHEN, CDR2 SYDVKM. Trimming removed 8 bases from V and 6 bases from J, with 14 bases in between.

This clonotype was found a few times. This chain connects TRBV4-1 to TRBJ2-3; D possibly uses TRBD1 or TRBD2 (5 bases each). The V gene lost 4 bases and the J gene lost 3 bases, with 11 bases spanning the gap. The CDR3 extends over 14 amino acids. The germline CDR1 and CDR2 sequences are MGHRA and YSYEKL. The CDR3 sequence is CASSPGLPTDTQYF. CDR3 in DNA: TGCGCCAGCAGCCCGGGGCTACCGACAGATACGCAGTATTTT.

The chain is built from TRBV12-3 or TRBV12-4 and TRBJ2-7; no reliable D call. The ends were cut back, 3 bases at V and 6 bases at J, with 15 bases in the middle. CDR3 length: 14 amino acids. CDR3 in amino acids: CASSFQTRGTEQYF. In DNA, the CDR3 is TGTGCCAGCAGTTTCCAGACGCGAGGTACCGAGCAGTACTTC.

Note on this clonotype: The CDR3 carries no conserved terminal phenylalanine or tryptophan, so it likely arises from a read error. The CDR3 DNA reads TGCAGCGGCCGAGAGGGCGCTAACTCCATTCAGTACTTA. This sequence encodes CSGREGANSIQYL. The rearrangement joins TRBV29-1 to TRBJ2-4, with D possibly being TRBD2 (5 bases). Trimming removed 7 bases at V and 9 bases at J, with 19 bases between. Per germline, CDR1 SQVTM and CDR2 ANQGSEA. CDR3 size: 13 residues.

This clonotype was seen a handful of times. The chain uses TRBV29-1 and TRBJ1-1, with D possibly matching TRBD1 (5 bases). V lost 8 bases and J 3 bases, leaving 13 bases between the germline ends. Germline lookup yields CDR1 SQVTM and CDR2 ANQGSEA. CDR3 length: 12 residues. The CDR3 DNA reads as TGCAGCTCCCCCGGGGGTTACACTGAAGCTTTCTTT. Its translation is CSSPGGYTEAFF.

This clonotype was found many times. V and J are TRBV28 and TRBJ1-2; TRBD1 matches 7 bases. Germline V lookup: CDR1 MDHEN, CDR2 SYDVKM. The CDR3 spans 15 residues. Unmatched junction bases numbered 6, after V lost 4 bases and J lost 1 base. This CDR3 reads CASSSSGTVNYGYTF. CDR3 coding DNA: TGTGCCAGCAGTTCCTCCGGGACAGTTAACTATGGCTACACCTTC.

The chain has TRBV12-3 or TRBV12-4 and TRBJ1-2, with 7 bases matching TRBD1. The junction had 2 bases not matched to a gene; V was cut back by 3 bases and J by 7 bases. The CDR3 has 12 amino acids. The CDR3 DNA sequence: TGTGCCAGCAGTTTGAACAGGGGTGGCTACACCTTC. Encoded protein: CASSLNRGGYTF.

This chain links TRBV6-2 or TRBV6-3 with TRBJ1-1; 8 positions agree with TRBD1. Losses at the gene ends were 6 bases for V and 0 bases for J; bases not matched to a gene: 9. The CDR3 extends over 16 amino acids. Germline CDR1 reads MNHEY; CDR2 reads SVGEGT. CDR3 coding DNA: TGTGCCAGCAGCCGACTTTGGACAGGGATGAACACTGAAGCTTTCTTT. It specifies CASSRLWTGMNTEAFF.

On this clonotype itself: The conserved phenylalanine or tryptophan is not found at the CDR3 terminus, so this likely reflects a read error. The V call is TRBV4-1, the J call TRBJ2-7; 9 positions agree with TRBD2. This CDR3 is built from 15 residues. Germline trimming cut 0 bases from V and 1 base from J; bases unmatched to any gene: 1. Germline CDR1 reads MGHRA; CDR2 reads YSYEKL. The CDR3, as DNA: TGCGCCAGCAGCCAAGATAGCGGGGGTTCCTACGAGCAGTACTTA. Translating it yields CASSQDSGGSYEQYL.

A word on this clonotype: This sequence may be a read error, since a much larger clone differs from it by one base. The rearrangement uses TRBV7-6 and TRBJ1-3; D call uncertain. V gave up 5 bases and J gave up 2 bases, with 16 bases separating them. The CDR3 is made up of 16 amino acids. CDR1 is SGHVS, CDR2 FNYEAQ, per germline. CDR3 DNA sequence: TGTGCCAGCAGCCCTGATTTGGGGTATGCTGGAAACACCATATATTTT. Translating gives CASSPDLGYAGNTIYF.

Only a few counts were recorded for this clonotype. The CDR3 here is CASSISGGTNNEQFF. The CDR3 coding sequence is TGTGCCAGTAGTATCAGCGGGGGGACTAACAATGAGCAGTTCTTC. The rearrangement links TRBV19 to TRBJ2-1; 9 bases agree with TRBD2. J was trimmed by 5 bases and V by 3 bases; bases with no gene match: 5. The CDR3 totals 15 residues. Per the germline V gene, CDR1 is LNHDA and CDR2 is SQIVND (reference sequence).